The 12 T cell receptor beta chains below come from one sample, sequenced in a study of T cell responses to AZD1222 COVID-19 vaccine (dated by TCRdb to the early 2020s). The time point label here, explained by the study, means: baseline before first vaccination. The library came from the immunoSEQ multiplex PCR assay. The source is immuneACCESS, and TCRdb retained only in-frame sequences with V and J called. Part of the clones is not carried over; for the studies checked, unresolved V genes explain less than half of this, and the remainder is unexplained. This sample lists around 99,000 clones; about 85% were detected once. The ten biggest clones cover approximately 4% of the sample. The starting material was peripheral blood, obtained on day 0 of AZD1222 vaccination. The receptors stem from an adult in good health.

This chain joins TRBV24-1 and TRBJ1-2; TRBD1 agrees at 9 bases. With V trimmed by 6 bases and J by 4 bases, 8 bases remained unmatched. The CDR3 loop spans 15 amino acids. From germline, CDR1 is KGHDR and CDR2 SFDVKD. The CDR3 reads CATSTGGDSIYGYTF. CDR3 bases: TGTGCCACCAGTACAGGGGGCGATAGCATCTATGGCTACACCTTC.

The chain couples TRBV5-1 to TRBJ2-2; D not resolved. This CDR3 spans 14 amino acids. Between the trimmed V and J ends, which lost 4 bases and 6 bases, there was a span of 13 bases. Germline values: CDR1 SGHRS, CDR2 YFSETQ. The CDR3 nucleotides read TGCGCCAGCAGCCCCCAACCCATCTCCGGGGAGCTGTTTTTT. The encoded protein is CASSPQPISGELFF.

J is TRBJ2-2 and V is TRBV10-3, with D tentatively TRBD2 (5 bases). Trimming shortened V by 9 bases and J by 5 bases, and 7 bases separated the two germline ends. The CDR3 covers 11 residues. From germline, CDR1 is ENHRY and CDR2 SYGVKD. CDR3 DNA: TGTGCCATGGAGGCTACCGGGGAGCTGTTTTTT. Translation: CAMEATGELFF.

The chain uses TRBV9 and TRBJ1-1; D is perhaps TRBD1 (5 bases). V was shortened by 3 bases and J by 6 bases, with 12 bases between the two germline ends. Germline assignment: CDR1 SGDLS and CDR2 YYNGEE. This CDR3 comprises 13 residues. The DNA of the CDR3 is TGTGCCAGCAGCGCGGGACCGCCTTCTGAAGCTTTCTTT. Translating gives CASSAGPPSEAFF.

V gene TRBV6-5 combines with J gene TRBJ1-1; tentatively, D is TRBD1 (5 bases). The V end was cut by 2 bases, the J end by 1 base, with 11 bases between. Germline-derived CDR1 and CDR2 are MNHEY and SVGAGI. This CDR3 comprises 15 residues. The CDR3 reads CASSYRPGGNTEAFF. In DNA form, the CDR3 reads TGTGCCAGCAGTTACCGCCCGGGGGGGAACACTGAAGCTTTCTTT.

The rearrangement uses TRBV10-3 and TRBJ1-5, with TRBD1 matching 11 bases. The germline V gene encodes CDR1 ENHRY and CDR2 SYGVKD. The CDR3 runs 15 residues. V gave up 6 bases and J gave up 7 bases; unmatched junction bases: 8. DNA of the CDR3: TGTGCCATCAGCGACGGACAGGGGGCAGGACAGCCCCAGCATTTT. Translated: CAISDGQGAGQPQHF.

The chain recombines TRBV28 with TRBJ2-7, with 9 bases fitting TRBD2. Germline V CDR1 and CDR2: MDHEN, SYDVKM. The CDR3 is made up of 16 amino acids. Trimming cost V 4 bases and J 4 bases; bases outside gene matches: 11. CDR3 sequence (DNA): TGTGCCAGCAGTTCAACCAAGGGACTAGCTAGGTACGAGCAGTACTTC. Protein product: CASSSTKGLARYEQYF.

This sequence joins TRBV4-3 and TRBJ2-7, with 11 bases matching TRBD2. CDR3 length: 16 residues. Germline V gene data show CDR1 as LGHNA and CDR2 as YSLEER. The V gene end was trimmed by 3 bases and the J gene end by 2 bases; junction bases not matched to a gene: 6. As DNA, the CDR3 is TGCGCCAGCAGCCAGGCTATAGCGGGAGGGCCCTACGAGCAGTACTTC. Translating gives CASSQAIAGGPYEQYF.

This chain uses TRBV19 with TRBJ1-5, with D uncertain. Germline V lookup: CDR1 LNHDA, CDR2 SQIVND (reference sequence). Trimming shortened V by 6 bases and J by 0 bases, and 6 bases separated the two germline ends. This CDR3 is 13 amino acids long. CDR3 DNA: TGTGCCAGTAGCACATTTAGCAATCAGCCCCAGCATTTT. This encodes CASSTFSNQPQHF.

The J gene is TRBJ2-7, the V gene TRBV3-1 (or the pseudogene TRBV3-2); D not resolved. The germline CDR1 and CDR2 sequences are LGHDT and YNNKEL (reference sequence). The CDR3 loop spans 13 amino acids. Trimming cost V 1 base and J 6 bases, with 10 bases left between them. The CDR3 nucleotides are TGTGCCAGCAGCCAAGTGGCCGCACGCGAGCAGTACTTC. It encodes CASSQVAAREQYF.

This clone was seen a single time. The J gene is TRBJ2-5, the V gene TRBV6-2 or TRBV6-3; 8 positions match TRBD2. Germline CDR1 MNHEY, CDR2 SVGEGT. V lost 6 bases to trimming and J lost 1 base; unmatched junction nucleotides: 7. The CDR3 length is 15 residues. The CDR3 region is CASSSILAAQETQYF. The CDR3 coding sequence is TGTGCCAGCAGCTCGATACTAGCGGCCCAAGAGACCCAGTACTTC.

This clone came up once. The chain employs TRBV6-2 or TRBV6-3 and TRBJ1-1, with TRBD1 matching 11 bases. The germline V gene encodes CDR1 MNHEY and CDR2 SVGEGT. The CDR3 loop spans 17 amino acids. V lost 1 base, J lost 1 base, and 5 bases stayed unmatched. The DNA of the CDR3 is TGTGCCAGCAGTTACTTACTTGGGACAGGGGGGAACACTGAAGCTTTCTTT. Protein product: CASSYLLGTGGNTEAFF.